This passage covers 9 T cell receptor beta chains from one sample sequenced in a study of blood T cell repertoires in COVID-19. Produced via immunoSEQ multiplex PCR; TCRdb's table is partial and in-frame only. The sample holds roughly 250,000 clones, 87% seen once. Source material: PBMCs or T cells enriched from blood (not recorded which). The source of these receptors is a woman in her 30s with acute COVID-19.

This chain links TRBV5-6 with TRBJ2-5; D call uncertain. The CDR3 covers 13 residues. Looked up from germline, CDR1 is SGHDT and CDR2 is YYEEEE. The V end lost 1 base, the J end lost 5 bases, and 9 bases lay between the germline ends. The CDR3 region is CASSLTGDETQYF. The CDR3 coding sequence is TGTGCCAGCAGCTTGACCGGAGACGAGACCCAGTACTTC.

The V call is TRBV11-2, the J call TRBJ2-3; D remains unclear. CDR3 length: 12 residues. Between the trimmed V and J ends, which lost 1 base and 5 bases, there was a span of 4 bases. Germline lookup yields CDR1 SGHAT and CDR2 FQNNGV. In DNA form, the CDR3 reads TGTGCCAGCAGCTTAGCCCTAGATACGCAGTATTTT. Translating gives CASSLALDTQYF.

The J gene is TRBJ2-2, the V gene TRBV7-9; perhaps TRBD1 as D (5 bases). V lost 2 bases and J lost 5, with 18 bases in between. Germline lookup yields CDR1 SEHNR and CDR2 FQNEAQ (reference sequence). There are 17 residues in the CDR3. CDR3 in amino acids: CASSLTAFMGRTGELFF. Written as DNA, the CDR3 is TGTGCCAGCAGCTTAACGGCGTTTATGGGGCGTACCGGGGAGCTGTTTTTT. The entire variable domain, with the rest obtained from reference TRBV7-9 and TRBJ2-2, is as follows: DTGVSQNPRHKITKRGQNVTFRCDPISEHNRLYWYRQTLGQGPEFLTYFQNEAQLEKSRLLSDRFSAERPKGSFSTLEIQRTEQGDSAMYLCASSLTAFMGRTGELFFGEGSRLTVL.

The gene calls are TRBV7-6 and TRBJ2-3; 13 positions agree with TRBD2. Germline V lookup: CDR1 SGHVS, CDR2 FNYEAQ. Trimming cost V 5 bases and J 1 base; bases outside gene matches: 3. The CDR3 runs to 16 residues. CDR3: CASSLGTSGGTDTQYF. In DNA, the CDR3 is TGTGCCAGCAGCCTCGGGACTAGCGGGGGCACAGATACGCAGTATTTT.

This chain joins TRBV5-1 and TRBJ2-3; the D is unclear. From germline, CDR1 is SGHRS and CDR2 YFSETQ. CDR3 length: 13 residues. The V end lost 8 bases, the J end lost 3 bases, and 13 bases lay between the germline ends. The DNA for the CDR3 is TGCGCCAGTGATAAGGCAGGTACAGATACGCAGTATTTT. It translates to CASDKAGTDTQYF. The full variable domain, with the rest looked up from reference TRBV5-1 and TRBJ2-3, is KAGVTQTPRYLIKTRGQQVTLSCSPISGHRSVSWYQQTPGQGLQFLFEYFSETQRNKGNFPGRFSGRQFSNSRSEMNVSTLELGDSALYLCASDKAGTDTQYFGPGTRLTVL.

This clone occurred once. The V call is TRBV7-9, the J call TRBJ1-5; TRBD1 is a possible D gene (5 bases). Germline V gene sequence: CDR1 SEHNR, CDR2 FQNEAQ (reference sequence). This CDR3 comprises 17 residues. Trimming shortened V by 2 bases and J by 0 bases, and 14 bases separated the two germline ends. CDR3 sequence: CASSLTGGPYSNQPQHF. CDR3 nucleotides: TGTGCCAGCAGCTTAACGGGGGGACCTTATAGCAATCAGCCCCAGCATTTT.

The count of this clone is one. The chain carries TRBV7-6 and TRBJ2-3; D may be TRBD1 (6 bases). The CDR3 is 15 residues long. Germline values: CDR1 SGHVS, CDR2 FNYEAQ. Trimming pared 3 bases from V and 0 bases from J, leaving 10 bases between. In nucleotides, the CDR3 is TGTGCCAGCAGCTTGAAGGACAGTAGCACAGATACGCAGTATTTT. Translating gives CASSLKDSSTDTQYF.

The CDR3 DNA reads as TGTGCCAGCGCCCTGGGAGGCAGCAACACCGGGGAGCTGTTTTTT. Encoded protein: CASALGGSNTGELFF. The chain employs TRBV28 and TRBJ2-2, with D tentatively TRBD2 (6 bases). Trimming stripped 8 bases from V and 2 bases from J, with 15 bases between. CDR1 is MDHEN, CDR2 SYDVKM, per germline. The CDR3 covers 15 residues.

This clone turned up a few times. The rearrangement uses TRBV12-3 or TRBV12-4 and TRBJ1-6; D not certain. Trimming cost V 2 bases and J 6 bases, with 5 bases left between them. CDR3 length: 13 residues. The DNA for the CDR3 is TGTGCCAGCAGTTTAACAGCTAATTCACCCCTCCACTTT. Translation gives CASSLTANSPLHF.